This entry is about one TCR beta chain. This entry belongs to a study of monozygotic twins with inflammatory bowel disease. The CDR3 covers 14 residues. Germline V CDR1 and CDR2: MNHEY, SMNVEV (reference sequence). TCRdb reprocessed the 5' RACE reads, keeping one entry per CDR3 protein, no DNA. The specimen's table records 300,000 to 400,000 distinct CDR3 sequences. Sequencing input: blood. The rearrangement uses TRBV27 and TRBJ1-1. This TCR was recovered from a human donor with ulcerative colitis or Crohn's disease, or a healthy co-twin of an affected twin (not recorded which). The CDR3: CASSAAWMNTEAFF.